This T cell receptor beta chain was recorded in a study of T cell changes during pregnancy in multiple sclerosis. In germline, CDR1 is SEHNR, CDR2 FQNEAQ (reference sequence). The CDR3 totals 15 residues. V trimming: 1 base; J trimming: 4 bases; junction bases outside the gene matches: 5. Data came from immunoSEQ multiplex PCR; TCRdb stores just in-frame clones and leaves some out. The repertoire holds tens of thousands of clones, with approximately 90% as singletons. This TCR was recovered from a female donor with multiple sclerosis, enrolled in a pregnancy study. This sample comprised CD4+ T cells from peripheral blood mononuclear cells, obtained before pregnancy. V usage is TRBV7-9 and J usage is TRBJ1-1; TRBD1 aligns across 8 bases. This CDR3 reads CASSLGGQGGTEAFF. The CDR3 DNA is TGTGCCAGCAGCTTAGGAGGACAGGGAGGCACTGAAGCTTTCTTT.